A single sample gave rise to the 32 T cell receptor beta chains below, sequenced in a study of spatial heterogeneity in lung cancer (dated by TCRdb to the late 2010s). Libraries were prepared through 5' RACE. Instrument used: NextSeq 500. TCRdb cleaned the public reads at Q25 with fastp, built clones with MiXCR and kept in-frame beta chains. Merged by CDR3 protein, the rows form single entries marked with the most common genes and DNA. Within this sample are 110,000 or so distinct CDR3 sequences, with 9.5% to 14% of them counted one time only. 20% to 25% of the sample belongs to the ten largest clones. The time point label corresponds to: blood at routine non-recurrence follow-up after resection. The sample in question was PBMCs, obtained at follow-up. The receptors here all came from a female donor with early-stage non-small cell lung cancer.

V and J are TRBV5-1 and TRBJ2-1; D remains ambiguous. The CDR3 length is 13 residues. The ends were cut back, 0 bases at V and 4 bases at J, with 5 bases in the middle. Per the germline V gene, CDR1 is SGHRS and CDR2 is YFSETQ. The CDR3 DNA follows: TGCGCCAGCAGCTTGGCCACTTACAATGAGCAGTTCTTC. Residues: CASSLATYNEQFF.

The chain employs TRBV7-8 and TRBJ1-5; a possible D gene is TRBD1 (5 bases). V lost 5 bases and J 7 bases, leaving 18 bases between the germline ends. Germline lookup yields CDR1 SGHVS and CDR2 FQNEAQ. The CDR3 extends over 15 amino acids. Here the CDR3 reads CASSRGPGRDQPQHF. The CDR3 DNA sequence: TGTGCCAGCAGCAGAGGGCCGGGAAGGGACCAGCCCCAGCATTTT.

This chain connects TRBV9 to TRBJ2-5; perhaps D is TRBD1 or TRBD2 (5 bases each). CDR1 is SGDLS and CDR2 is YYNGEE in the germline V gene. The CDR3 contains 14 residues. Trimming cost V 2 bases and J 5 bases, with 13 bases left between them. The DNA of the CDR3 is TGTGCCAGCAGCGTTGCCGGGACCGTGGAGACCCAGTACTTC. It yields the protein CASSVAGTVETQYF.

The CDR3 protein is CASSERVTAYEQYF. CDR3 bases: TGTGCCAGCAGTGAAAGAGTTACAGCCTACGAGCAGTACTTC. This sequence joins TRBV2 and TRBJ2-7; D remains ambiguous. From germline, CDR1 is SNHLY and CDR2 FYNNEI. This CDR3 is 14 amino acids long. With 2 bases removed from V and 2 bases from J, the gap between germline ends came to 10 bases.

In this sample, this clonotype turned up a few times. This chain uses TRBV24-1 with TRBJ2-2; D unclear. This CDR3 has 15 amino acids. The V gene's germline CDR1 is KGHDR and CDR2 SFDVKD. V was shortened by 5 bases and J by 0 bases, with 9 bases between the two germline ends. The CDR3 spells CATSGFAPNTGELFF. The CDR3 DNA reads as TGTGCCACCAGTGGGTTTGCGCCGAACACCGGGGAGCTGTTTTTT.

In its sample, this clonotype was seen a few times. The V call is TRBV6-1, the J call TRBJ2-1; D is undetermined. The CDR3 totals 13 residues. The germline V and J ends were trimmed by 4 bases and 10 bases, with 14 bases remaining between them. Per the germline V gene, CDR1 is MNHNS and CDR2 is SASEGT. The CDR3 here is CASSGLSLGEQFF. In nucleotides, the CDR3 is TGTGCCAGCAGTGGTCTATCTTTAGGGGAGCAGTTCTTC.

This clonotype has more than one count but fewer than ten. The chain is built from TRBV21-1 and TRBJ2-7. TRBV21-1 is a listed pseudogene. The CDR3 is made up of 14 amino acids. CDR3 loop: CASSKESSSYEQYV. The CDR3 DNA is TGTGCCAGCAGCAAAGAGAGTTCCTCCTACGAGCAGTACGTC.

The V call is TRBV3-1, the J call TRBJ2-3; 14 bases match TRBD2. The CDR3 runs 16 residues. Losses at the gene ends were 1 base for V and 3 bases for J; bases not matched to a gene: 0. Germline assignment: CDR1 LGHDT and CDR2 YNNKEL (reference sequence). The CDR3 DNA sequence: TGTGCCAGCAGCCAAGGACTAGCGGGGGGGACAGATACGCAGTATTTT. Its translation is CASSQGLAGGTDTQYF.

J is TRBJ1-2 and V is TRBV12-3 or TRBV12-4; no definite D call. Trimming took 2 bases from V and 4 from J, leaving 11 bases between them. CDR3 size: 14 residues. CDR3 DNA: TGTGCCAGCAGTTTAAGCGACGGCCTCTATGGCTACACCTTC. This sequence encodes CASSLSDGLYGYTF.

This clonotype has a count of ten or more. CDR3 loop: CATSRDKPGGEQYV. Here the CDR3 DNA reads TGTGCCACCAGCAGAGATAAGCCAGGGGGCGAGCAGTACGTC. The gene calls are TRBV15 and TRBJ2-7; 7 positions agree with TRBD1. Germline lookup yields CDR1 LNHNV and CDR2 YYDKDF (reference sequence). The CDR3 is made up of 14 amino acids. J lost 6 bases, V lost 0 bases, and 5 bases had no gene match.

This clonotype was counted only a few times. The chain is built from TRBV19 and TRBJ2-2, with TRBD2 identical over 14 bases. The CDR3 runs to 16 residues. The V segment lost 5 bases and the J segment 8 bases; nucleotides outside the gene matches: 7. Germline V gene sequence: CDR1 LNHDA, CDR2 SQIVND (reference sequence). The CDR3 DNA sequence: TGTGCCAGTAGTTCTCGGACTAGCGGGAGGAATGGGGAGCTGTTTTTT. Residues: CASSSRTSGRNGELFF.

This clonotype was recorded many times. The V gene is TRBV29-1, the J gene TRBJ2-5; TRBD1 might be the D (5 bases). Germline values: CDR1 SQVTM, CDR2 ANQGSEA. V lost 3 bases, J lost 2 bases, and 10 bases lay in between. This CDR3 region has 13 residues. The DNA of the CDR3 is TGCAGCGTTGATCTGAGACAGCAAGAGACCCAGTACTTC. This gives the protein CSVDLRQQETQYF.

This clonotype showed up many times. The chain combines TRBV7-8 with TRBJ1-2; D call uncertain. The CDR3 is 16 amino acids. The V gene lost 5 bases and the J gene lost 8 bases, with 24 bases spanning the gap. Germline CDR1 reads SGHVS; CDR2 reads FQNEAQ. The DNA of the CDR3 is TGTGCCAGCAGCCCCCAATACCGGACGAATACTTGGGGCTACACCTTC. Residues: CASSPQYRTNTWGYTF.

This clonotype was seen ten or more times. The rearrangement uses TRBV29-1 and TRBJ2-3; 10 nucleotides agree with TRBD2. The CDR3 has 14 amino acids. V lost 3 bases, J lost 2 bases, and 2 bases stayed unmatched. Germline V CDR1 and CDR2: SQVTM, ANQGSEA. CDR3 sequence: CSVDGLAVTDTQYF. In DNA, the CDR3 is TGCAGCGTTGATGGACTAGCGGTCACAGATACGCAGTATTTT.

The J gene is TRBJ2-3, the V gene TRBV5-6, with D possibly matching TRBD2 (5 bases). This CDR3 comprises 18 residues. Germline V CDR1 and CDR2: SGHDT, YYEEEE. The V end lost 4 bases, the J end lost 0 bases, and 21 bases lay between the germline ends. This CDR3 reads CASSPLLEGRISTDTQYF. The DNA for the CDR3 is TGTGCCAGCAGCCCCCTCCTCGAGGGAAGGATTAGCACAGATACGCAGTATTTT.

Ten or more counts support this clonotype. The J gene is TRBJ1-5, the V gene TRBV12-3 or TRBV12-4; 9 nucleotides line up with TRBD1. The junction had 7 bases not matched to a gene; V was cut back by 5 bases and J by 2 bases. This CDR3 spans 16 amino acids. CDR3 amino acids: CASSHLQGARNQPQHF. The CDR3 bases are TGTGCCAGCAGTCACTTACAGGGGGCGCGCAATCAGCCCCAGCATTTT.

This clonotype was seen only a few times. V and J are TRBV28 and TRBJ2-1; D not resolved. V was trimmed by 6 bases and J by 10 bases, leaving 10 bases between them. CDR1 and CDR2 (germline): MDHEN, SYDVKM. The length of the CDR3 is 11 residues. The CDR3 here is CASSRRREQFF. CDR3 bases: TGTGCCAGCAGCCGCCGCAGGGAGCAGTTCTTC.

This clonotype has at least ten counts. This sequence joins TRBV5-5 and TRBJ2-1; D not resolved. This CDR3 is built from 14 residues. The germline CDR1 and CDR2 sequences are SGHKS and YYEKEE (reference sequence). The ends were cut back, 2 bases at V and 4 bases at J, with 10 bases in the middle. This CDR3 is CASSFSTGYNEQFF. CDR3 DNA sequence: TGTGCCAGCAGCTTCTCCACGGGTTACAATGAGCAGTTCTTC.

This clonotype showed up many times. CDR3 residues: CATSDLTSGINEQFF. The DNA of the CDR3 is TGTGCCACCAGTGATTTGACTAGCGGGATCAATGAGCAGTTCTTC. The J gene is TRBJ2-1, the V gene TRBV24-1, with 10 bases lining up with TRBD2. Germline lookup yields CDR1 KGHDR and CDR2 SFDVKD. V was clipped by 0 bases and J by 6 bases; unmatched bases: 1. This CDR3 spans 15 amino acids.

The chain combines TRBV4-3 with TRBJ1-2, with 8 bases lining up with TRBD1. The CDR3 runs 16 residues. Germline V lookup: CDR1 LGHNA, CDR2 YSLEER. Trimming at V came to 2 bases and at J to 3 bases, leaving 8 bases not matched to a gene. CDR3: CASSQFRQGAHYGYTF. CDR3 nucleotides: TGCGCCAGCAGCCAATTTAGGCAGGGGGCCCACTATGGCTACACCTTC.

This sequence joins TRBV11-1 and TRBJ2-2, with TRBD2 matching over 11 bases. CDR1 SGHAT and CDR2 FQDESV come from the germline V gene (reference sequence). This CDR3 is 16 amino acids long. The trim removed 6 bases at V and 7 bases at J, leaving 10 bases unmatched. In nucleotides, the CDR3 is TGTGCCAGCAGGCTTAGCGGGAGGGCCCTCGGCGGGGAGCTGTTTTTT. This translates into CASRLSGRALGGELFF.

The chain carries TRBV7-8 and TRBJ1-5, with D unresolved. The V and J ends lost 5 bases and 0 bases respectively, with 5 bases between them. CDR1 SGHVS and CDR2 FQNEAQ come from the germline V gene. The CDR3 length is 13 residues. In DNA form, the CDR3 reads TGTGCCAGCAGCGGGGATAGCAATCAGCCCCAGCATTTT. As protein: CASSGDSNQPQHF.

This clonotype was found a few times. The chain employs TRBV12-3 or TRBV12-4 and TRBJ2-2, with D perhaps matching TRBD2 (5 bases). Deletions cut 5 bases from V and 0 bases from J, with 13 bases between. The CDR3 is 16 residues long. The chain's CDR3 is CASSGAGNSNTGELFF. CDR3 coding DNA: TGTGCCAGCAGTGGCGCCGGGAATTCGAACACCGGGGAGCTGTTTTTT.

The J gene is TRBJ2-1, the V gene TRBV5-1; 8 positions match TRBD2. This CDR3 contains 18 residues. The V and J ends lost 5 bases and 0 bases, in that order; junction bases with no gene match: 13. Germline loops: CDR1 SGHRS, CDR2 YFSETQ. The CDR3 is CASSQPVSGTSSYNEQFF. In DNA form, the CDR3 reads TGCGCCAGCAGTCAACCGGTTAGCGGGACGAGCTCCTACAATGAGCAGTTCTTC.

This clonotype occurred a few times. V gene TRBV6-5 combines with J gene TRBJ2-3; the D gene could be TRBD1 or TRBD2 (5 bases each). The CDR3 totals 16 residues. CDR1 MNHEY and CDR2 SVGAGI come from the germline V gene. V lost 7 bases and J 4 bases, leaving 21 bases between the germline ends. CDR3 loop: CASKQDRGSFADTQYF. CDR3 DNA: TGTGCCAGCAAACAAGACAGAGGGAGTTTTGCAGATACGCAGTATTTT.

This clonotype was counted between two and nine times. The chain combines TRBV10-3 with TRBJ1-2, with D possibly matching TRBD1 (5 bases). The CDR3 covers 13 residues. Between the trimmed V and J ends, which lost 3 bases and 7 bases, there was a span of 12 bases. Germline CDR1 is ENHRY and CDR2 is SYGVKD. CDR3 sequence (DNA): TGTGCCATCAGTGATTGGGGGGATCGTGGCTACACCTTC. Translation: CAISDWGDRGYTF.

This clonotype was counted only a few times. V usage is TRBV29-1 and J usage is TRBJ2-5; TRBD1 aligns across 10 bases. The CDR3 extends over 13 amino acids. Germline values: CDR1 SQVTM, CDR2 ANQGSEA. V shed 7 bases and J 2 bases; nucleotides not matched to a gene: 4. The CDR3 loop is CSGGTGEQETQYF. Written as DNA, the CDR3 is TGCAGCGGAGGGACAGGGGAACAAGAGACCCAGTACTTC.

This clonotype was counted only a few times. The chain recombines TRBV20-1 with TRBJ2-2; D unclear. Germline V gene data show CDR1 as DFQATT and CDR2 as SNEGSKA (reference sequence). The CDR3 consists of 14 residues. V lost 7 bases and J 0 bases, leaving 12 bases between the germline ends. The CDR3 sequence: CSVPTRANTGELFF. CDR3 bases: TGCAGTGTCCCGACTCGCGCGAACACCGGGGAGCTGTTTTTT.

The chain carries TRBV6-5 and TRBJ2-7, with TRBD1 matching over 9 bases. Germline lookup yields CDR1 MNHEY and CDR2 SVGAGI. V lost 5 bases and J lost 2; bases outside the gene matches: 7. The CDR3 consists of 15 residues. As DNA, the CDR3 is TGTGCCAGCAGTCGGGACAGGGATTTCACCTACGAGCAGTACGTC. This sequence encodes CASSRDRDFTYEQYV.

The chain couples TRBV24-1 to TRBJ2-2, with a tentative D call TRBD1 (6 bases). The CDR3 is 17 residues long. Germline assignment: CDR1 KGHDR and CDR2 SFDVKD. The V end was cut by 1 base, the J end by 6 bases, with 17 bases between. The CDR3 protein is CATSDFTGRGSAGELFF. The CDR3 DNA reads TGTGCCACCAGTGATTTTACAGGCAGGGGAAGTGCCGGGGAGCTGTTTTTT.

This clonotype appeared a few times. The chain combines TRBV12-3 or TRBV12-4 with TRBJ2-1; D is undetermined. Deletions cut 9 bases from V and 2 bases from J, with 11 bases between. The CDR3 spans 13 residues. CDR3 residues: CASTVTTYNEQFF. CDR3 bases: TGTGCCAGTACCGTAACTACCTACAATGAGCAGTTCTTC.

This clonotype was detected many times. This chain links TRBV12-3 or TRBV12-4 with TRBJ1-6; D call uncertain. The V gene lost 4 bases and the J gene lost 6 bases, with 7 bases spanning the gap. The CDR3 covers 13 residues. The CDR3 DNA reads TGTGCCAGCAGTTCTCAGGCTAATTCACCCCTCCACTTT. This codes for CASSSQANSPLHF.